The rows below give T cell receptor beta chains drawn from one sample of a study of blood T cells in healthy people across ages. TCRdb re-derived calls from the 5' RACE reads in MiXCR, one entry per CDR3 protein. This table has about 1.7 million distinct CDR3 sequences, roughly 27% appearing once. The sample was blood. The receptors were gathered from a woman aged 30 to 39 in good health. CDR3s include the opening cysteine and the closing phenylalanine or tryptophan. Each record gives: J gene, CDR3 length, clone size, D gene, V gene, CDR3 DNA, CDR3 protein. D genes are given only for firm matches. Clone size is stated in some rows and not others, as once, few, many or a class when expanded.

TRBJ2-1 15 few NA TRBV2 TGTGCCAGCAGTGAAGCGGGAGCCCTTACCGGTGAGCAGTTCTTC CASSEAGALTGEQFF
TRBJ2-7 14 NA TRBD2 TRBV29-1 TGCAGCATCCTAATAGCGGGAGGGCCCTACGAGCAGTACTTC CSILIAGGPYEQYF
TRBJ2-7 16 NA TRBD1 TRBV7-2 TGTGCCAGCAGCTTAGAGGCTGGCAGGGGGCATTACGAGCAGTACTTC CASSLEAGRGHYEQYF
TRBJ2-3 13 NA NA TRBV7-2 TGTGCCAGCATCGACCCGGGCGTACTAATGGTGTATTTT CASIDPGVLMVYF
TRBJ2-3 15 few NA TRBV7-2 TGTGCCAGCAGCTTACCCACCTACTTTACAGATACGCAGTATTTT CASSLPTYFTDTQYF
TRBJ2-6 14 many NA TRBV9 TGTGCCAGCAGCCCCCCGCCGGGGGCCAACGTCCTGACTTTC CASSPPPGANVLTF
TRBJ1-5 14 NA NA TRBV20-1 TGCAGTGCTTATAAGGGAGATAGCAATCAGCCCCAGCATTTT CSAYKGDSNQPQHF
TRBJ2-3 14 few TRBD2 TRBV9 TGTGCCAGCAGCGTAAGGGGAGCGGGAGTTACGCAGTATTTT CASSVRGAGVTQYF
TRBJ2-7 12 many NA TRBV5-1 TGCGCCAGCAGGACCGTTTTGGGCGAGCAGTACTTC CASRTVLGEQYF
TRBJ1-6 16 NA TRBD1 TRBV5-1 TGCGCCAGCAGCCTTACAGCCGGGACAGGGAATTCACCCCTCCACTTT CASSLTAGTGNSPLHF
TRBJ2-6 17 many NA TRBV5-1 TGCGCCAGCAGCTTGAGCGGCACAGTTTCTGGGGCCAACGTCCTGACTTTC CASSLSGTVSGANVLTF
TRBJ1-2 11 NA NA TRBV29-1 TGCAGCGTTGAGTGGGTGGGAGGCTACACCTTC CSVEWVGGYTF
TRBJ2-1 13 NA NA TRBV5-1 TGCGCCAGCAGAATACAAGGGAGCGATGAGCAGTTCTTC CASRIQGSDEQFF
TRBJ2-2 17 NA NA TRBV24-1 TGTGCCACCAGTGGAGGACACTCCGGGCCGAACACCGGGGAGCTGTTTTTT CATSGGHSGPNTGELFF
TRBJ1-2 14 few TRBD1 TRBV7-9 TGTGCCAGCAGCTCACCGGGACAGTTTGATGGCTACACCTTC CASSSPGQFDGYTF
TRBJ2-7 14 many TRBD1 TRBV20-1 TGCAGTGCTAAAGGGACAGGGGGCATCTACGAGCAGTACTTC CSAKGTGGIYEQYF
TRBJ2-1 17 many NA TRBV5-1 TGCGCCAGCAGCGATGGGGTCGGCTCCGCGTTCAACAATGAGCAGTTCTTC CASSDGVGSAFNNEQFF
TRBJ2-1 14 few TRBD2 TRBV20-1 TGCAGTGATAGAGATCCTGGACTAGGCAATGAGCAGTTCTTC CSDRDPGLGNEQFF
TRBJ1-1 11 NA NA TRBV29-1 TGCAGCGTTGAAAAAGACGTGGGGGCTTTCTTT CSVEKDVGAFF
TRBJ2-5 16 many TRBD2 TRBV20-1 TGCAGTGCTAGAGATTTCCAGGCGGGAGCCCAAGAGACCCAGTACTTC CSARDFQAGAQETQYF
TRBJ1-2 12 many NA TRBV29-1 TGCAGCGTTCTCCCAGACGGCTATGGCTACACCTTC CSVLPDGYGYTF
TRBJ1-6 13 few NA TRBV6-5 TGTGCCGTAAGGAGGGGAGTAGAGTCACCCCTCCACTTT CAVRRGVESPLHF
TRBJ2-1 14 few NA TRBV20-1 TGCAGTGCTCCCAGACCGGGGGCCTACAATGAGCAGTTCTTC CSAPRPGAYNEQFF
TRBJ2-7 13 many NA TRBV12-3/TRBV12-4 TGTGCCAGCGCCCCACGAACTTCCTACGAGCAGTACTTC CASAPRTSYEQYF
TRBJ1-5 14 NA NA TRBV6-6 TGTGCCAGAGGAGACAGGCCCAAAATCCAGCCCCAGCATTTT CARGDRPKIQPQHF
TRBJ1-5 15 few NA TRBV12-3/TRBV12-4 TGTGCCAGCAGTTTGGGGGATTGGGGCAATCAGCCCCAGCATTTT CASSLGDWGNQPQHF
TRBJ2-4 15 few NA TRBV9 TGTGCCAGCAGCGTATTGGACAGCCGGGACGACATTCAGTACTTC CASSVLDSRDDIQYF
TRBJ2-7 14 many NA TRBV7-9 TGTGCCAGCAGCACTAACGTCGGGTCCTACGAGCAGTACTTC CASSTNVGSYEQYF
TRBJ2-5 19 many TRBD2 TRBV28 TGTGCCAGCAGCCGACGTGGGTCGGGGGGGCCTCTTTTTGGAGAGACCCAGTACTTC CASSRRGSGGPLFGETQYF
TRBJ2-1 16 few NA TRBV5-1 TGCGCCAGCAGCTTGGTGGTAGGGAGCCCTCTCGGTGAGCAGTTCTTC CASSLVVGSPLGEQFF
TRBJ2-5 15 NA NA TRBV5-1 TGCGCCAGCAGCTTGGTCCTAGTGGGAGTAGAGACCCAGTACTTC CASSLVLVGVETQYF
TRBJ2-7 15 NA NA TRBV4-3 TGCGCCAGCAGCCAAGATGTGGGCAGAGCCTACGAGCAGTACTTC CASSQDVGRAYEQYF
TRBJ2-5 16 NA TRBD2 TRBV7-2 TGTGCCAGCAGCCCAGAACTAGCGGGAGTGAGAGAGACCCAGTACTTC CASSPELAGVRETQYF
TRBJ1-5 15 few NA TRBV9 TGTGCCAGCAGCGTAGGGGGCAGGGCAACTCAGCCCCAGCATTTT CASSVGGRATQPQHF
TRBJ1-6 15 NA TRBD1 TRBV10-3 TGTACCATCAGTGAGAAGGACAGGGGAAATTCACCCCTCCACTTT CTISEKDRGNSPLHF
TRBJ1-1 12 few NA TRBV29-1 TGCAGCGTTGTTGTAGGGGCCAGGGAAGCTTTCTTT CSVVVGAREAFF
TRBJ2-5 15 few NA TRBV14 TGTGCCAGCAGCCAAGAGGTGGGGATACAAGAGACCCAGTACTTC CASSQEVGIQETQYF
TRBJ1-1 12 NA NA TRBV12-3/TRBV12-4 TGTGCCAGCATTAAGATGAACACTGAAGCTTTCTTT CASIKMNTEAFF
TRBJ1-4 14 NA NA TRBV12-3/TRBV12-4 TGTGCCAGCAGTTTAAAGGGAACTAATGAAAAACTGTTTTTT CASSLKGTNEKLFF
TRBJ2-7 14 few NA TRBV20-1 TGCAGTGCTATGGACAGATTGCTTTCCTACGAGCAGTACTTC CSAMDRLLSYEQYF
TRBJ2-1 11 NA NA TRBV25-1 TGTGCCAGCCTAAAGGTTGATGAGCAGTTCTTC CASLKVDEQFF
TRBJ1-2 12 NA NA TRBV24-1 TGTGCCACCAGTGATTCCCAGAATGGCTACACCTTC CATSDSQNGYTF
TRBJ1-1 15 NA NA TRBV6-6 TGTGCCAGCAGCCAACTCCGACAGTCGAACACTGAAGCTTTCTTT CASSQLRQSNTEAFF
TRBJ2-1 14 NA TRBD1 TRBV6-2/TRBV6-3 TGTGCCAGCAGTTCAACAGGGGAAGGTTATAGGCAGTTCTTC CASSSTGEGYRQFF
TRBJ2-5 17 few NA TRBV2 TGTGCCAGCAGTGAGCTCAAGACTAGACGGTACCAAGAGACCCAGTACTTC CASSELKTRRYQETQYF
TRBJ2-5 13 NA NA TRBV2 TGTGCCAGCGGGGGGAACAGGGATAGTAAGCAGTACTTC CASGGNRDSKQYF
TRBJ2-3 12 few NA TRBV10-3 TGTGCCATCAGGGGTGACTCAGATACGCAGTATTTT CAIRGDSDTQYF
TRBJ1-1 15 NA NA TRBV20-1 TGCAGTGCTAGAGATCCGGGGGGCGAGGGGACTGAAGCTTTCTTT CSARDPGGEGTEAFF